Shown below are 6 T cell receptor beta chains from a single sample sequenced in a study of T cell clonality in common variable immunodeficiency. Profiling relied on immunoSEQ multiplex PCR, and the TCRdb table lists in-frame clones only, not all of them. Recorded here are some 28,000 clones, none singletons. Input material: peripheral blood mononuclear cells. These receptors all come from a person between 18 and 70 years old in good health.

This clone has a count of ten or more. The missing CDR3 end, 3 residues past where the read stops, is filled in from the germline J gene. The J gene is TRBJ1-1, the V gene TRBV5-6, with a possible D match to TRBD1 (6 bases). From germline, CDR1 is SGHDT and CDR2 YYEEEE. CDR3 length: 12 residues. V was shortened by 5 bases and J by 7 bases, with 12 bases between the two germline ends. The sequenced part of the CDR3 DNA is TGTGCCAGCAGTACGCAGGGGATTGAA. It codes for CASSTQGIE. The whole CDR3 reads CASSTQGIEAFF.

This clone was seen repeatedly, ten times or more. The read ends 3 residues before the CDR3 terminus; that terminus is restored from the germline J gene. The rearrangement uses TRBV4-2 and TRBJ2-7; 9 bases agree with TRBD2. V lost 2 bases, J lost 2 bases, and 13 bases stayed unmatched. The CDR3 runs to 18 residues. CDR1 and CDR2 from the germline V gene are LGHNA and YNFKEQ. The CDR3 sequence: CASSQTRRQRGDTYEQYF. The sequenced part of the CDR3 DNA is TGTGCCAGCAGCCAAACGCGGCGACAGCGGGGGGACACCTACGAG.

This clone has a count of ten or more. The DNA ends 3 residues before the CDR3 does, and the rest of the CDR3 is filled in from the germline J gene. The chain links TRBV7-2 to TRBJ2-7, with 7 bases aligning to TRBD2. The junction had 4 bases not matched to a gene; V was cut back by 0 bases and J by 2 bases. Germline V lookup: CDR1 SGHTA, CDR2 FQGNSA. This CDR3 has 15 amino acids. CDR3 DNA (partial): TGTGCCAGCAGCTTAGCCCCAGCGGGAACCTACGAG. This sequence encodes CASSLAPAGTYE. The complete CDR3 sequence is CASSLAPAGTYEQYF.

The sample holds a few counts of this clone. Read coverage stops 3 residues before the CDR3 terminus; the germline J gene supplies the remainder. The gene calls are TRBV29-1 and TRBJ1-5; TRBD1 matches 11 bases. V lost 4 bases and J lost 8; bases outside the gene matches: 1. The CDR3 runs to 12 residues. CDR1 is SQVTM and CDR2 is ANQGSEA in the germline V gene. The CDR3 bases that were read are TGCAGCGTTGGGGACAGGGGGAAGCCC. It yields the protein CSVGDRGKP. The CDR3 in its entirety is CSVGDRGKPQHF.

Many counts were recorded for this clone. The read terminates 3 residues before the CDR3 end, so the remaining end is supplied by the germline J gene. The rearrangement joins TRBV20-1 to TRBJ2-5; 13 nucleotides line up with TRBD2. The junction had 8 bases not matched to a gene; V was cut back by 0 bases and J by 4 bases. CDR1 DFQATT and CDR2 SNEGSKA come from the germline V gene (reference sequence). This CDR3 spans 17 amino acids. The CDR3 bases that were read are TGCAGTGCTAGAGAACTAGCGGGGGGGCGTTTCGGAGAGACC. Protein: CSARELAGGRFGET. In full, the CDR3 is CSARELAGGRFGETQYF.

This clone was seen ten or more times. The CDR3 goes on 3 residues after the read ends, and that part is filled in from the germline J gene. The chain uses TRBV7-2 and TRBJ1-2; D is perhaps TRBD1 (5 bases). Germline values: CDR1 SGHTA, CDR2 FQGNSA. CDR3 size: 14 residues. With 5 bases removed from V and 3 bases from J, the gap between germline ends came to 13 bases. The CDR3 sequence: CASSPIGVDYGYTF. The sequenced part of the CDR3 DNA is TGTGCCAGCAGCCCTATAGGGGTCGACTATGGC.